The entry that follows covers one T cell receptor (beta chain) sequence. Its target antigen remains unknown. Base qualities are not at hand, and no much larger clone is one base apart. Receptors were amplified or captured by the immunoSEQ multiplex PCR assay. A mixture of 60 forward primers for TCR Vbeta segments and 13 reverse primers for TCR Jbeta segments was used in the multiplex PCR. The CDR3 region of rearranged TCR beta genes was amplified from genomic DNA with a multiplex PCR assay. On the Illumina HiSeq System, the amplified TCR beta libraries were sequenced as 87-base-pair reads. Per the authors' processing: Across the roughly 640 repertoires, a later analysis counted tens of millions of unique TCR beta chains, 9.5 million to 13 million of which were shared by at least two donors. Raw reads were error-corrected and collapsed into unique sequences by a nearest-neighbor algorithm in which closely related sequences were merged to remove PCR and sequencing errors. Alignment of CDR3 sequences to IMGT reference sequences was used to assign V, D and J gene segments. For a sequence to be retained, a match of at least six nucleotides to both a V gene segment and a J gene segment was required. A rearrangement was called productive if the CDR3 had no stop codons and remained in frame with V and J, and every other rearrangement was called non-productive. CDR3 was defined by IMGT convention, running from the second conserved V-encoded cysteine to the conserved J-encoded phenylalanine. The earlier analysis of about 500 of the donors excluded sequences that lacked an unambiguous match to a single V gene segment. An earlier analysis of about 590 of the donors classified V segments as functional when productive rearrangements were above 56.7% and as segregating when the standard deviation between donors was above 5%. A statistical classification framework was developed to diagnose cytomegalovirus status using the catalog of TCR beta chain sequences. In a later analysis, V and J genes were assigned by comparing TCR nucleotide sequences against IMGT/GENE-DB human TR gene sequences. Using the TCRdist pipeline, a later analysis assigned CDR3 sequences along with most-parsimonious VDJ recombination scenarios. A later analysis defined each TCR beta chain by its CDR3 amino acid sequence plus V-gene family, and excluded reads lacking a unique V-gene family. To address suspected cross-contamination and a sequencing artifact, a later analysis removed approximately 600 highly shared, low-generation-probability nucleotide sequences. In a later analysis, a clonal expansion index for each public chain was calculated from normalized within-repertoire ranks of inferred template counts. A later analysis computed generation probabilities with a VDJ recombination model fitted to out-of-frame rearrangements, and checked the results against IGoR. Hypergeometric tests were used in a later analysis to score TCR-TCR, TCR-HLA and TCR-CMV co-occurrence, with a repertoire-size bias correction applied to the TCR pairs. To estimate false discovery rates, a later analysis permuted the HLA or CMV assignments 20 times. In a later analysis, co-occurring TCRs were grouped using DBSCAN, with TCRdist sequence similarity added in when clustering inside HLA-allele-positive subsets. For co-occurrence clustering, repertoires with fewer than 30,000 or more than 120,000 public chains were excluded, along with about five repertoires with anomalous nucleotide sharing. The source is immuneACCESS, and TCRdb retained only in-frame sequences with V and J called. Part of the clones is not carried over; for the studies checked, unresolved V genes explain less than half of this, and the remainder is unexplained. That table is the source of V, J and clone size, and D and trimming were worked out from the DNA. The sample table holds approximately 160,000 clones, of which more than 60% were seen once. The top ten constitute just under 5% of the sample.

The entry originates in a study of cytomegalovirus exposure and HLA in healthy donors listed by TCRdb under 2017. The study in broad terms: In an earlier analysis of 450 to 750 of the donors, approximately 260 Gb of sequence data and 95 million to 130 million unique TCR beta sequences from some 170 million T cells were reported. To study patterns of TCR occurrence, a later analysis re-analyzed previously published TCR beta repertoires from more than 550 donors and added high-resolution HLA genotyping. Among the approximately 400 genotyped donors, approximately 81% belonged to the genetic ancestry cluster associated with self-reported Caucasian donors. Genome-wide SNP genotypes for about 60% of the 666 donors were used in a later genetic analysis, which treated that subset as a discovery cohort. Because of strong linkage in the cohort, four to six DR-DQ haplotypes were treated as single units for association and clustering. All discovery cohort repertoires had been generated on a single sequencing platform. The number of typed donors differed by locus: roughly 620-640 for A, B, C, DRB1 and DQB1; 500 to 550 for DQA1; 606 for DPA1; and 400 to 480 for DPB1. Rather than using new phenotypic data, the later analysis identified candidate immune exposures from TCR beta sequences and from how often those sequences occurred across donors. In an earlier analysis of a few hundred of the donors, high-throughput TCR beta sequencing was used to judge whether each TCR beta V gene segment behaved as functional or pseudogenic. Along with the roughly 610-subject first cohort, a separate validation cohort of approximately 110 different subjects was used. Both class I and class II loci were covered by HLA typing, at four-digit resolution. The study profiled the T cell repertoires of about 640 subjects by immunosequencing and related them to cytomegalovirus serostatus. Among under 450 genotyped donors of the cohort, an average of about 240,000 unique TCR beta nucleotide sequences were sequenced per donor, roughly 20% of them non-productive. The aim of the study was to test whether cataloging public T cell receptors could identify signatures of past pathogen exposure. Alongside the repertoire data, information on donor age, sex, ethnicity and CMV serostatus was compiled. Around 320 gigabases of sequencing data and approximately 85 million unique TCR sequences were included in an early release covering about 620 HLA-typed donors. High-throughput TCR immunosequencing, statistical association of individual TCRs with disease status, and machine learning were combined to predict cytomegalovirus infection status. Findings and caveats that apply to the study as a whole: In a later analysis, HLA-associated TCR beta chains were found to be more clonally expanded and to have lower generation probabilities than equally common non-associated chains. Linkage disequilibrium might explain the correlated functional status among segregating V segments, but an unknown experimental factor could not be ruled out. A total of 164 TCR beta chains were listed by the study as associated with cytomegalovirus. Roughly uniform sequencing depth across donors was assumed in presence/absence analyses, although this assumption may not hold. Only TCR beta chains were sequenced in this cohort, and the absence of alpha or paired-chain data limited detectable features. At a false discovery rate of 0.05, a later analysis linked about 16,000 TCR beta sequences to specific HLA alleles. A later analysis reported that several top co-occurrence clusters appeared linked to parvovirus B19, influenza, CMV and Epstein-Barr virus. A further reported finding was that TCR beta sequences accurately predicted the HLA-A and HLA-B alleles for most subjects in the first cohort. Broadly in line with IMGT annotations, most TCR beta V segments showed up in productive rearrangements about 87% or about 30% of the time in an earlier analysis of several hundred of the donors. Immune exposure information for the cohort was limited to CMV serostatus. In both the original and validation cohorts, the classifier was reported to diagnose cytomegalovirus status with high specificity and sensitivity. Three of the identified cytomegalovirus-associated TCR beta chains were confirmed in vitro to be specific for cytomegalovirus antigens. Because counts were too low, more than 15 rarely observed V segments, including chromosome 9 orphons, were left out of the earlier analysis of a few hundred of the donors. Because some donors lacked HLA typing at each locus, the association tests relied only on the typed subset. Most CMV-associated TCR beta chains appeared to be HLA-restricted in a later analysis, and the HLA associations seemed to be driven largely by CMV exposure. When HLA alleles, especially DR and DQ, strongly co-occurred, TCR associations were difficult to assign to individual alleles. In a later genetic analysis, a missense DCLRE1C variant was associated with V-gene and J-gene trimming of TCR beta chains, and the association was replicated in an independent cohort. A later analysis found that TCR association rates varied across HLA loci, with DRB1 alleles showing the most associated TCRs and HLA-C alleles the fewest. Most TCR sequences were observed very rarely across donors, whereas some public TCRs were present in many individuals. A cluster of highly shared sequence variants was judged likely to be a technical artifact of the sequencing pipeline. A later genetic analysis reported fewer N-insertions in productive TCRs among donors in an Asian-associated ancestry cluster than the approximately 670-donor mean. The authors suggested that the approach could potentially be generalized to other disease states and immunological phenotypes.

The cohort consisted of more than 650 healthy bone marrow donors. Cohort members were all nominally healthy when sampled, although unrecorded immune exposures were likely present. The donor was CMV seronegative and belonged to the group of approximately 320 seronegative cohort members. A peripheral blood sample was provided by each donor, and peripheral blood mononuclear cells were used for TCR beta sequencing. The Qiagen DNeasy Blood Extraction Kit was used to extract genomic DNA from the blood cell samples. The sequence derives from a male donor in good health and CMV-seronegative. Sequenced: PBMCs.

The DNA is TGTGCCAGCAGTTACCAACAGTATAGCAATCAGCCCCAGCATTTT. It translates to CASSYQQYSNQPQHF. Rearrangement joined TRBV6-5 to TRBJ1-5, with the D gene not confidently named. The junction carries 8 bases between V and J, which are trimmed by 2 bases and 0 bases respectively. CDR1 and CDR2 are drawn from the germline V gene: MNHEY, SVGAGI. From its cysteine to its phenylalanine, the CDR3 spans 15 amino acids. Only CDR3 DNA remains: 45 bases, in frame from the first base.